Presented here are 27 T cell receptor beta chains from one specimen sequenced in a study of cytomegalovirus exposure and HLA in healthy donors. Researchers ran the PCR with 60 Vbeta and 13 Jbeta primers. Profiled with immunoSEQ multiplex PCR; TCRdb holds only in-frame clones, not every one. The sample contains approximately 100,000 clones, about 81% of which appear only once. What was sequenced was PBMCs. The receptors shown here come from a man in his forties or fifties in good health and CMV-seronegative.

The chain links TRBV5-1 to TRBJ2-1; D might be TRBD1 (5 bases). V shed 0 bases and J shed 12 bases, with 7 bases lying between them. Germline V gene sequence: CDR1 SGHRS, CDR2 YFSETQ. The CDR3 runs to 11 residues. Here the CDR3 reads CASSLGQLQFF. The CDR3 region has the DNA TGCGCCAGCAGCTTGGGACAGTTGCAGTTCTTC.

The chain links TRBV6-5 to TRBJ1-6, with D unresolved. The CDR3 runs to 12 residues. Germline-derived CDR1 and CDR2 are MNHEY and SVGAGI. The V gene lost 6 bases and the J gene lost 6 bases, with 6 bases spanning the gap. This chain's CDR3 is CASSYLNSPLHF. The CDR3 region has the DNA TGTGCCAGCAGCTACCTTAATTCACCCCTCCACTTT.

The V call is TRBV11-2, the J call TRBJ2-7, with 9 bases lining up with TRBD2. Losses at the gene ends were 6 bases for V and 4 bases for J; bases not matched to a gene: 10. The CDR3 is 15 residues long. Germline values: CDR1 SGHAT, CDR2 FQNNGV. The CDR3 DNA reads as TGTGCCAGCAGAGTAGGGCGGGGGGGCCGGTACGAGCAGTACTTC. This translates into CASRVGRGGRYEQYF.

V gene TRBV5-1 combines with J gene TRBJ1-4; possibly TRBD1 for D (6 bases). The germline V gene has CDR1 SGHRS and CDR2 YFSETQ. V was trimmed by 4 bases and J by 5 bases, leaving 12 bases between them. CDR3 length: 14 amino acids. CDR3 loop: CASSPRQANEKLFF. The CDR3 DNA follows: TGCGCCAGCAGCCCTCGACAGGCGAATGAAAAACTGTTTTTT.

The V call is TRBV5-1, the J call TRBJ2-1; a weak D match, TRBD2 (6 bases). The CDR3 runs 15 residues. V was trimmed by 3 bases and J by 6 bases, leaving 16 bases between them. Germline V CDR1 and CDR2: SGHRS, YFSETQ. Written as DNA, the CDR3 is TGCGCCAGCAGCTCTGGACTACCCGAAACCAATGAGCAGTTCTTC. Translated: CASSSGLPETNEQFF.

This chain joins TRBV19 and TRBJ2-7; maybe TRBD1 (6 bases). The germline V gene has CDR1 LNHDA and CDR2 SQIVND (reference sequence). Trimming stripped 8 bases from V and 3 bases from J, with 11 bases between. The CDR3 contains 12 residues. The CDR3 loop is CASLTGLYEQYF. As DNA, the CDR3 is TGTGCCAGTTTGACAGGACTCTACGAGCAGTACTTC. Full variable domain (outside the CDR3, taken from reference TRBV19 and TRBJ2-7): DGGITQSPKYLFRKEGQNVTLSCEQNLNHDAMYWYRQDPGQGLRLIYYSQIVNDFQKGDIAEGYSVSREKKESFPLTVTSAQKNPTAFYLCASLTGLYEQYFGPGTRLTVT.

The chain links TRBV5-1 to TRBJ2-3, with D uncertain. CDR1 is SGHRS and CDR2 is YFSETQ in the germline V gene. This CDR3 has 11 amino acids. V lost 8 bases and J lost 6, with 10 bases in between. DNA of the CDR3: TGCGCCAGTCGGGTTGAGGATACGCAGTATTTT. It translates to CASRVEDTQYF.

This chain links TRBV28 with TRBJ2-7; TRBD1 agrees at 7 bases. Unmatched junction bases numbered 5, after V lost 6 bases and J lost 6 bases. The germline V gene has CDR1 MDHEN and CDR2 SYDVKM. This CDR3 comprises 12 residues. CDR3 protein: CASRQGSGEQYF. The CDR3 nucleotides are TGTGCCAGCAGACAGGGGTCGGGCGAGCAGTACTTC.

The rearrangement uses TRBV5-5 and TRBJ1-5; D gene unclear. Germline-derived CDR1 and CDR2 are SGHKS and YYEKEE (reference sequence). V lost 7 bases and J 0 bases, leaving 14 bases between the germline ends. The CDR3 runs to 15 residues. Written as DNA, the CDR3 is TGTGCCAGCCGATACGGACTCAATAGCAATCAGCCCCAGCATTTT. Protein: CASRYGLNSNQPQHF.

The J gene is TRBJ2-7, the V gene TRBV7-2; TRBD1 might be the D (5 bases). Germline CDR1 is SGHTA and CDR2 is FQGNSA. The CDR3 covers 13 residues. Trimming took off 8 bases at V and 3 bases at J, with 14 bases between the two ends. The CDR3 region has the DNA TGTGCCAGCGCCCTAGGGGTTCTCTACGAGCAGTACTTC. Translation gives CASALGVLYEQYF.

This clone has just a few counts. The chain uses TRBV5-1 and TRBJ1-1; TRBD1 is a possible D gene (5 bases). The V end lost 2 bases, the J end lost 10 bases, and 12 bases lay between the germline ends. The CDR3 has 12 amino acids. Germline V gene lookup returns CDR1 SGHRS and CDR2 YFSETQ. The CDR3 sequence is CASSLTGEAAFF. CDR3 DNA: TGCGCCAGCAGCTTAACGGGGGAGGCAGCTTTCTTT.

With regard to this clone: At one boundary the junction diverges from the germline segment, which might be a read error. V usage is TRBV7-8 and J usage is TRBJ2-3, with 7 positions matching TRBD2. The CDR3 has 13 amino acids. CDR1 is SGHVS and CDR2 is FQNEAQ in the germline V gene. CDR3 coding DNA: TGTGCCAGCAGTGGGGGACTACCCGAATTATCTATTTTT. Protein product: CASSGGLPELSIF.

The J gene is TRBJ2-7, the V gene TRBV11-2, with TRBD1 identical over 7 bases. V lost 5 bases to trimming and J lost 3 bases; unmatched junction nucleotides: 7. The CDR3 length is 14 residues. CDR1 and CDR2 from the germline V gene are SGHAT and FQNNGV. CDR3 region: CASSPTGQVYEQYF. As DNA, the CDR3 is TGTGCCAGCAGCCCCACCGGACAGGTCTACGAGCAGTACTTC.

This chain joins TRBV7-9 and TRBJ2-1, with D perhaps matching TRBD1 (5 bases). Germline V lookup: CDR1 SEHNR, CDR2 FQNEAQ (reference sequence). This CDR3 contains 14 residues. The V end was cut by 2 bases, the J end by 7 bases, with 12 bases between. This CDR3 is CASSLRQGRNEQFF. For the CDR3, the DNA is TGTGCCAGCAGCTTAAGGCAGGGTAGAAATGAGCAGTTCTTC.

The rearrangement joins TRBV30 to TRBJ2-5, with D possibly TRBD1 on 5 matching bases. This CDR3 comprises 14 residues. V was shortened by 4 bases and J by 4 bases, with 16 bases between the two germline ends. In germline, CDR1 is GTSNPN, CDR2 SVGIG (reference sequence). This CDR3 is CAWTVVGVAETQYF. The CDR3 bases are TGTGCCTGGACCGTGGTAGGGGTGGCAGAGACCCAGTACTTC.

J is TRBJ2-3 and V is TRBV29-1, with D possibly matching TRBD2 (6 bases). The CDR3 consists of 14 residues. Germline V gives CDR1 SQVTM, CDR2 ANQGSEA. Trimming took 7 bases from V and 0 from J, leaving 14 bases between them. For the CDR3, the DNA is TGCAGCGCTACCTCCGCGGGGAGCACAGATACGCAGTATTTT. Translated: CSATSAGSTDTQYF.

The chain links TRBV4-1 to TRBJ2-5; D possibly corresponds to TRBD2 (6 bases). Gene TRBJ2-7 matches the end of the DNA better, so the J call may be wrong. The germline gives CDR1 MGHRA, CDR2 YSYEKL. The CDR3 runs 14 residues. The CDR3 loop is CASSQVGRKSEQYF. In DNA form, the CDR3 reads TGCGCCAGCAGCCAAGTGGGGAGGAAATCCGAGCAGTACTTC.

The chain combines TRBV9 with TRBJ2-2; TRBD1 agrees at 7 bases. Germline V gene data show CDR1 as SGDLS and CDR2 as YYNGEE. The length of the CDR3 is 16 residues. The V segment lost 3 bases and the J segment 5 bases; nucleotides outside the gene matches: 10. The CDR3 protein is CASSARQGRMTGELFF. The DNA for the CDR3 is TGTGCCAGCAGCGCCCGACAGGGACGGATGACCGGGGAGCTGTTTTTT.

The chain combines TRBV5-1 with TRBJ2-3; D is unresolved. This CDR3 region has 13 residues. Germline CDR1 is SGHRS and CDR2 is YFSETQ. The ends were cut back, 5 bases at V and 6 bases at J, with 13 bases in the middle. The CDR3 bases are TGCGCCAGCAGTCATACATATAGCGATACGCAGTATTTT. Amino acid sequence: CASSHTYSDTQYF.

The chain joins TRBV6-5 to TRBJ2-1; D is unresolved. Trimming took 2 bases from V and 0 from J, leaving 11 bases between them. The CDR3 spans 16 residues. CDR1 MNHEY and CDR2 SVGAGI come from the germline V gene. For the CDR3, the DNA is TGTGCCAGCAGTTACATGGTGATGAGCTCCTACAATGAGCAGTTCTTC. It specifies CASSYMVMSSYNEQFF.

Details on this clone: Germline is not matched at one junction end, which may reflect a read error. The chain combines TRBV30 with TRBJ1-5, with TRBD1 identical over 7 bases. The CDR3 runs 15 residues. Per the germline V gene, CDR1 is GTSNPN and CDR2 is SVGIG (reference sequence). The CDR3 sequence is CAWCPGDSNNQPQHF. The CDR3 coding sequence is TGTGCCTGGTGCCCGGGGGACAGCAACAATCAACCCCAGCATTTT.

The chain combines TRBV15 with TRBJ2-1; 9 bases map to TRBD1. The CDR3 covers 15 residues. Trimming removed 5 bases from V and 5 bases from J; junction bases left unmatched: 7. Per the germline V gene, CDR1 is LNHNV and CDR2 is YYDKDF (reference sequence). CDR3 sequence: CATSRWGQGDNEQFF. CDR3 sequence (DNA): TGTGCCACCAGCCGTTGGGGACAGGGTGACAATGAGCAGTTCTTC.

In this sample, this clone turned up once. V is TRBV7-9 and J is TRBJ2-2; 12 bases are a match to TRBD2. Germline CDR1 and CDR2: SEHNR and FQNEAQ (reference sequence). The CDR3 totals 16 residues. Germline trimming cut 4 bases from V and 5 bases from J; bases unmatched to any gene: 5. Here the CDR3 DNA reads TGTGCCAGCAGCTCCACTAGCGGGAGGAGGACCGGGGAGCTGTTTTTT. The encoded protein is CASSSTSGRRTGELFF.

The gene calls are TRBV7-2 and TRBJ1-6; possible D gene TRBD1, 6 bases. The CDR3 totals 13 residues. In germline, CDR1 is SGHTA, CDR2 FQGNSA. V lost 2 bases and J 9 bases, leaving 8 bases between the germline ends. The CDR3 reads CASSLTGISPLHF. The DNA of the CDR3 is TGTGCCAGCAGCTTAACAGGGATTTCACCCCTCCACTTT.

The chain is built from TRBV6-1 and TRBJ1-6; D might be TRBD1 (5 bases). Trimming took off 4 bases at V and 9 bases at J, with 13 bases between the two ends. Germline V gene lookup returns CDR1 MNHNS and CDR2 SASEGT. CDR3 length equals 14 residues. The CDR3 region is CASSGNGDSSPLHF. CDR3 coding DNA: TGTGCCAGCAGTGGGAACGGGGACTCTTCACCCCTCCACTTT.

The rearrangement uses TRBV4-1 and TRBJ2-7; tentatively, D is TRBD2 (5 bases). Germline-derived CDR1 and CDR2 are MGHRA and YSYEKL. CDR3 length: 13 residues. The V end was cut by 1 base, the J end by 7 bases, with 11 bases between. This chain's CDR3 is CASSQVGSGEQYF. CDR3 coding DNA: TGCGCCAGCAGCCAAGTCGGGTCGGGGGAGCAGTACTTC.

The chain recombines TRBV28 with TRBJ1-2, with 8 bases matching TRBD1. V shed 6 bases and J 8 bases; nucleotides not matched to a gene: 8. The CDR3 contains 13 residues. The V gene's germline CDR1 is MDHEN and CDR2 SYDVKM. The CDR3 region has the DNA TGTGCCAGCAGACTACAGGGGGAGGGCGGCTACACCTTC. It is translated as CASRLQGEGGYTF.